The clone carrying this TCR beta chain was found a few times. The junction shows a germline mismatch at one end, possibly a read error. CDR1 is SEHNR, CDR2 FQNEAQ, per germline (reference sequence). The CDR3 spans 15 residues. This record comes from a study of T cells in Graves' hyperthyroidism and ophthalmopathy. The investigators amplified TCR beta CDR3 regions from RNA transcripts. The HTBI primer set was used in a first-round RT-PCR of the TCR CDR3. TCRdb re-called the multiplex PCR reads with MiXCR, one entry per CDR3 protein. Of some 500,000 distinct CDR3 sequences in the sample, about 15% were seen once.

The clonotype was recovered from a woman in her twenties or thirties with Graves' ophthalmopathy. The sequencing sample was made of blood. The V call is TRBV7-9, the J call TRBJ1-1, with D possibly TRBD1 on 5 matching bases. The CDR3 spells CASSLGVVGHAEAFF. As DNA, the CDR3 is TGTGCCAGCAGCTTAGGGGTCGTAGGACACGCTGAGGCTTTCTTT.